The present entry profiles one T cell receptor beta chain with its context. Primers for the PCR totalled 60 Vbeta and 13 Jbeta. Method: immunoSEQ multiplex PCR; TCRdb's copy keeps in-frame clones and lacks some. The table includes 120,000 to 150,000 clones, over 75% detected once. This sample stems from a study of cytomegalovirus exposure and HLA in healthy donors. There are 15 residues in the CDR3. CDR1 is MNHNY and CDR2 is SVGAGI in the germline V gene (reference sequence). The V gene end was trimmed by 5 bases and the J gene end by 0 bases; junction bases not matched to a gene: 5. The TCR originated in a man aged 30-40 years in good health and CMV-seropositive. Sequenced input: PBMCs. V usage is TRBV6-6 and J usage is TRBJ2-3; 7 nucleotides line up with TRBD1. The CDR3 spells CASSIQGYSTDTQYF. The CDR3 DNA follows: TGTGCCAGCAGTATACAGGGGTATAGCACAGATACGCAGTATTTT.